This TCR beta chain was sequenced in a study of shared clonotypes between healthy human individuals. About the research overall: Donors were two women and a few men aged 18 to 49.

Whole-study results and caveats: Approximately 5% of naive CD4 clonotypes were shared across a few donors.

Note on this clone: What it recognizes is unknown.

This CDR3 has 15 residues. Trimming removed 1 base at V and 2 bases at J, with 10 bases between. The germline CDR1 and CDR2 sequences are SGHDT and YYEEEE. A roughly 220 ng quantity of DNA, roughly 30,000 T cell genomes, went into the sorted-subset replicate PCRs. Authors' processing steps: ImmunoSEQ output held junction-only sequences without quality scores, so filtering differed. Profiling relied on immunoSEQ multiplex PCR, and the TCRdb table lists in-frame clones only, not all of them. From that table come the V and J calls and clone size; the DNA was used to work out D and trimming. The table has about 1 million clones, around four fifths seen once.

Sequenced material: memory CD4+ T cells sorted from blood. Subset here: CD45RA-negative fraction. This sequence originates from a young man in good health. J is TRBJ1-5 and V is TRBV5-6, with D perhaps matching TRBD1 (6 bases). The CDR3 nucleotides read TGTGCCAGCAGCTTGTGGGGGGCTCGCAATCAGCCCCAGCATTTT. Its protein product is CASSLWGARNQPQHF.